A selection of T cell receptor beta chains follows, all from one sample in a study of quantifying T cell responses using KT2 cells. Each CDR3 protein gets one entry after TCRdb re-called the UMI-ligation and nested PCR reads with MiXCR. Of 25,000 to 35,000 distinct CDR3 sequences in the sample, 7.3% are singletons; the top ten hold 15% to 18%. Sequenced sample: PBMCs spiked with cells of the T cell clone KT2. Receptors originate from a human donor. CDR3s include the opening cysteine and the closing phenylalanine or tryptophan. The order of the fields is V gene, D gene, J gene, clone size, CDR3 DNA, CDR3 protein. D genes are given only for firm matches. For some rows the clone size is stated as once, few or many, or as a class when expanded; others skip it.

V: TRBV5-1; D: NA; J: TRBJ1-1; size: many; DNA: TGCGCCAGCAGCTTGGGTATTGGGGTTCGGACCACTGAAGCTTTCTTT; CDR3: CASSLGIGVRTTEAFF
V: TRBV6-5; D: NA; J: TRBJ1-6; size: many; DNA: TGTGCCAGCAGTTACCGATCACCTGGACAGTCCTACTCCTATAATTCACCCCTCCACTTT; CDR3: CASSYRSPGQSYSYNSPLHF
V: TRBV7-9; D: NA; J: TRBJ1-4; size: NA; DNA: TGTGCCAGCAGCTTAGGGACGGCGAATGAAAAACTGTTTTTT; CDR3: CASSLGTANEKLFF
V: TRBV24-1; D: NA; J: TRBJ2-5; size: many; DNA: TGTGCCACCAGTCATGGCAGCCAAGAGACCCAGTACTTC; CDR3: CATSHGSQETQYF
V: TRBV27; D: NA; J: TRBJ1-2; size: NA; DNA: TGTGCCAGCAGCCACCGGGCGGGGGGGATCTATGGCTACACCTTC; CDR3: CASSHRAGGIYGYTF
V: TRBV6-5; D: NA; J: TRBJ1-1; size: many; DNA: TGTGCCAGCAGGCAGGGGCTGAACACTGAAGCTTTCTTT; CDR3: CASRQGLNTEAFF
V: TRBV12-5; D: NA; J: TRBJ1-1; size: NA; DNA: TGTGCTAGTGGTTTGGTAGAGGCGGGAATGAACACTGAAGCTTTCTTT; CDR3: CASGLVEAGMNTEAFF
V: TRBV19; D: TRBD2; J: TRBJ2-1; size: many; DNA: TGTGCCAGTACCCAGGGGAGCGGGGGAGCCCCCCAATCATCATTGCATGAGCAGTTCTTC; CDR3: CASTQGSGGAPQSSLHEQFF
V: TRBV2; D: NA; J: TRBJ1-5; size: many; DNA: TGTGCCAGCAGTGTATTTCAACGTCAGCCCCAGCATTTT; CDR3: CASSVFQRQPQHF
V: TRBV7-6; D: NA; J: TRBJ2-5; size: NA; DNA: TGTGCCAGCAGCGGACCGGACTTTCAAGAGACCCAGTACTTC; CDR3: CASSGPDFQETQYF
V: TRBV30; D: NA; J: TRBJ2-5; size: few; DNA: TGTGCCTGGAGCCCCGGGGGCCCCCAAGAGACCCAGTACTTC; CDR3: CAWSPGGPQETQYF
V: TRBV14; D: NA; J: TRBJ1-1; size: few; DNA: TGTGCCAGCAGCCCAATTTCGTGGGAAACTGAAGCTTTCTTT; CDR3: CASSPISWETEAFF
V: TRBV19; D: NA; J: TRBJ2-7; size: many; DNA: TGTGCCAGTAGGCAGGGGCCAACCTACGAGCAGTACTTC; CDR3: CASRQGPTYEQYF
V: TRBV14; D: TRBD1; J: TRBJ1-2; size: NA; DNA: TGTGCCAGTGACCCCCCTGGGGACAGGAGTAACTATGGCTACACCTTC; CDR3: CASDPPGDRSNYGYTF
V: TRBV19; D: TRBD1; J: TRBJ2-3; size: NA; DNA: TGTGCCAGTAGTATGGGGACAGGGGAGGGCACAGATACGCAGTATTTT; CDR3: CASSMGTGEGTDTQYF
V: TRBV24-1; D: NA; J: TRBJ2-7; size: many; DNA: TGTGCCACCAGTGATTCGGGAAGACTCTCCTACGAGCAGTACTTC; CDR3: CATSDSGRLSYEQYF
V: TRBV4-3; D: NA; J: TRBJ2-1; size: many; DNA: TGCGCCAGCAGCCAACCCGGGACGCCCTCCTACAATGAGCAGTTCTTC; CDR3: CASSQPGTPSYNEQFF
V: TRBV5-1; D: NA; J: TRBJ2-5; size: NA; DNA: TGCGCCAGCAGCCATGAGGGAGAGACCCAGTACTTC; CDR3: CASSHEGETQYF
V: TRBV28; D: NA; J: TRBJ1-5; size: many; DNA: TGTGCCACCCGTCTGGGGGGGGGGTCGGTTCAGCCCCAGCATTTT; CDR3: CATRLGGGSVQPQHF
V: TRBV7-2; D: NA; J: TRBJ2-2; size: NA; DNA: TGTGCCAGCAGCCGGGGGGCCGACACCGGGGAGCTGTTTTTT; CDR3: CASSRGADTGELFF
V: TRBV29-1; D: TRBD1; J: TRBJ2-4; size: many; DNA: TGCAGCGTTGTTCGGACAGGGGGCACCATTCAGTACTTC; CDR3: CSVVRTGGTIQYF
V: TRBV5-1; D: NA; J: TRBJ1-2; size: many; DNA: TGCGCCAGCAGCTTGGAATCCCCTAACTATGGCTACACCTTC; CDR3: CASSLESPNYGYTF
V: TRBV5-5; D: NA; J: TRBJ1-2; size: NA; DNA: TGTGCCAGCAGCTTGAGAGGGGTTACTAACTATGGCTACACCTTC; CDR3: CASSLRGVTNYGYTF
V: TRBV12-3/TRBV12-4; D: TRBD1; J: TRBJ2-2; size: many; DNA: TGTGCCAGCAGTAAAAGGACAGGGGGCACCGGGGAGCTGTTTTTT; CDR3: CASSKRTGGTGELFF
V: TRBV4-2; D: TRBD2; J: TRBJ2-2; size: many; DNA: TGTGCCAGCAGCCAAGATCGATTAGCGGGGGGCTCTACCGGGGAGCTGTTTTTT; CDR3: CASSQDRLAGGSTGELFF
V: TRBV20-1; D: TRBD2; J: TRBJ2-1; size: few; DNA: TGCAGTGCTCTAGCGGGCTGGGAGCAGTTCTTC; CDR3: CSALAGWEQFF
V: TRBV7-2; D: NA; J: TRBJ2-7; size: many; DNA: TGTGCCAGCAGCTACAGGGTGCAGTACGAGCAGTACTTC; CDR3: CASSYRVQYEQYF
V: TRBV9; D: TRBD1; J: TRBJ2-1; size: few; DNA: TGTGCCAGCAGCGTAGAGGGACAGGGACGCAATGAGCAGTTCTTC; CDR3: CASSVEGQGRNEQFF
V: TRBV3-1; D: NA; J: TRBJ2-7; size: few; DNA: TGTGCCAGCAGCCAAGTCTCCTACGAGCAGTACTTC; CDR3: CASSQVSYEQYF
V: TRBV11-3; D: NA; J: TRBJ2-1; size: many; DNA: TGTGCCAGCAGCTTAAATCGCATGGGGAGCTCCTACAATGAGCAGTTCTTC; CDR3: CASSLNRMGSSYNEQFF
V: TRBV6-1; D: NA; J: TRBJ1-1; size: few; DNA: TGTGCCAGCAAGGAGATAAACACTGAAGCTTTCTTT; CDR3: CASKEINTEAFF
V: TRBV20-1; D: NA; J: TRBJ2-5; size: NA; DNA: TGCAGTGCTAGACGGACTGGGTCGAGATCAGAGACCCAGTACTTC; CDR3: CSARRTGSRSETQYF
V: TRBV12-3/TRBV12-4; D: NA; J: TRBJ2-4; size: few; DNA: TGTGCCAGCAGTCTCGATAGGGAGCTAGCCAAAAACATTCAGTACTTC; CDR3: CASSLDRELAKNIQYF
V: TRBV29-1; D: TRBD1; J: TRBJ1-3; size: many; DNA: TGCAGCGGTTCGACAGGGCCGAGCTCTGGAAACACCATATATTTT; CDR3: CSGSTGPSSGNTIYF
V: TRBV6-1; D: TRBD1; J: TRBJ1-5; size: many; DNA: TGTGCCAGCATCCAGGACAGGGCGTATAATCAGCCCCAGCATTTT; CDR3: CASIQDRAYNQPQHF
V: TRBV29-1; D: TRBD1; J: TRBJ1-1; size: many; DNA: TGCAGCGTAGCCGGGACAGGGGTTCTGTCGAACACTGAAGCTTTCTTT; CDR3: CSVAGTGVLSNTEAFF
V: TRBV7-8; D: NA; J: TRBJ1-5; size: NA; DNA: TGTGCCAGCAGCCTCCGGGAGTTGAATAGCAATCAGCCCCAGCATTTT; CDR3: CASSLRELNSNQPQHF
V: TRBV20-1; D: TRBD2; J: TRBJ2-1; size: NA; DNA: TGCAGTGCTAGAGATGTGGCTAGCGGGAGTCTTGTCCATGAGCAGTTCTTC; CDR3: CSARDVASGSLVHEQFF
V: TRBV12-3/TRBV12-4; D: TRBD2; J: TRBJ2-5; size: many; DNA: TGTGCCAGCAGTTTAGCGGGTGAACTAGCGGGGAGGCCCCAGTACTTC; CDR3: CASSLAGELAGRPQYF
V: TRBV24-1; D: NA; J: TRBJ1-5; size: many; DNA: TGTGCCACCAGTGATCAGCAGGGCGATCCAGGGATATTTCAGCCCCAGCATTTT; CDR3: CATSDQQGDPGIFQPQHF
V: TRBV7-9; D: NA; J: TRBJ1-2; size: medium-sized; DNA: TGTGCCAGCATCCCCGGGGGGTCCTATGGCTACACCTTC; CDR3: CASIPGGSYGYTF
V: TRBV3-1; D: TRBD1; J: TRBJ2-7; size: NA; DNA: TGTGCCAGCAAGGCAGGGGGCGGAAGGGAGCAGTACTTC; CDR3: CASKAGGGREQYF
V: TRBV12-3/TRBV12-4; D: NA; J: TRBJ2-7; size: NA; DNA: TGTGCCAGCAGTTTAAACTCACAGAACAAAGAGCAGTACTTC; CDR3: CASSLNSQNKEQYF
V: TRBV12-3/TRBV12-4; D: NA; J: TRBJ1-5; size: many; DNA: TGTGCCAGCAGTTTACACAGGGAGGGGCAGCCCCAGCATTTT; CDR3: CASSLHREGQPQHF
V: TRBV7-2; D: NA; J: TRBJ2-1; size: NA; DNA: TGTGCCAGCAGCTTAGCGGTCTACGGCTCGGATGAGCAGTTCTTC; CDR3: CASSLAVYGSDEQFF
V: TRBV7-9; D: NA; J: TRBJ1-2; size: NA; DNA: TGTGCCAGCAGCTTAACAGACAACACCTATGGCTACACCTTC; CDR3: CASSLTDNTYGYTF
V: TRBV7-2; D: NA; J: TRBJ1-1; size: NA; DNA: TGTGCCAGCAGCTTAAGGGAGGCAGCCCCGTTGTCTGAAGCTTTCTTT; CDR3: CASSLREAAPLSEAFF
V: TRBV6-1; D: NA; J: TRBJ1-4; size: many; DNA: TGTGCCAGCAGTTTCGACAGCGTCCGCGAAAAACTGTTTTTT; CDR3: CASSFDSVREKLFF
V: TRBV5-1; D: TRBD1; J: TRBJ2-1; size: NA; DNA: TGCGCCAGCAGCCGCGACAGGGGGCGCGGGGCCCTCTGGCAGTTCTTC; CDR3: CASSRDRGRGALWQFF
V: TRBV25-1; D: NA; J: TRBJ1-1; size: NA; DNA: NA; CDR3: CASKGVGTEAFFGHRVGTEAFF
V: TRBV18; D: NA; J: TRBJ2-1; size: many; DNA: TGTGCCAGCTCACCACCGTCGGTGTACAATGAGCAGTTCTTC; CDR3: CASSPPSVYNEQFF
V: TRBV11-1; D: NA; J: TRBJ2-7; size: many; DNA: TGTGCCAGCAGCTTCCTGGCAGGAACCTACGAGCAGTACTTC; CDR3: CASSFLAGTYEQYF
V: TRBV6-5; D: TRBD1; J: TRBJ2-3; size: many; DNA: TGTGCCAGCAAGACGGGACAGGGGGCAGATACGCAGTATTTT; CDR3: CASKTGQGADTQYF